Listed below are T cell receptor beta chains from one sample, sequenced in a study of CXCR3-negative and CXCR3-positive naive CD8 T cells. TCRdb reprocessed the 5' RACE reads and keeps a single row for each CDR3 protein, giving no DNA. The sample's table shows roughly 7,100 distinct CDR3 sequences. The specimen was naive CXCR3- CD8+ T cells from blood. The source is a human donor in good health. Some clones in this sample may be carry-over from other donors' samples. Each CDR3 is given with its conserved first and last residue. Some rows have no size entry. The others give once, few or many, or a class for an expanded clone.

len,abundance,v_gene,j_gene,CDR3aa
14,medium-sized,TRBV20-1,TRBJ2-7,CSAREGGLSYEQYF
14,medium-sized,TRBV28,TRBJ2-1,CASSLQVGGNEQFF
15,medium-sized,TRBV6-1,TRBJ2-5,CASSEAPAGLETQYF
12,medium-sized,TRBV7-9,TRBJ1-4,CASSAGDEKLFF
14,medium-sized,TRBV6-2/TRBV6-3,TRBJ2-1,CASSRQTSYNEQFF
12,medium-sized,TRBV21-1,TRBJ2-7,CASPDRGHEQYF
15,-,TRBV29-1,TRBJ2-5,CSVEERAAIRETQYF
13,medium-sized,TRBV29-1,TRBJ2-2,CSVGTANTGELFF
16,medium-sized,TRBV3-1,TRBJ2-3,CASSQWIPGLTDTQYF
15,medium-sized,TRBV7-2,TRBJ2-3,CASSLTWDSTDTQYF
14,medium-sized,TRBV14,TRBJ2-7,CASSSRGNSYEQYF
15,medium-sized,TRBV20-1,TRBJ2-7,CSAPKAGGSSYEQYF
16,-,TRBV29-1,TRBJ2-5,CSVEAGSGILQETQYF
13,-,TRBV13,TRBJ1-1,CASSASGGAEAFF
14,-,TRBV5-1,TRBJ2-7,CASSSGQTADEQYF
14,-,TRBV29-1,TRBJ2-5,CSVDSLAGAETQYF
11,-,TRBV30,TRBJ2-7,CARRESYEQYF
14,-,TRBV15,TRBJ2-1,CATSNRDADNEQFF
16,-,TRBV29-1,TRBJ2-7,CSVEDLRGPESYEQYF
15,-,TRBV29-1,TRBJ1-2,CSVEGSAGGGGGYTF
14,medium-sized,TRBV5-1,TRBJ2-1,CASSFHEAYNEQFF
13,-,TRBV29-1,TRBJ2-7,CSVDDLGASEQYF
15,-,TRBV12-3/TRBV12-4,TRBJ2-2,CASSLRERYTGELFF
16,-,TRBV29-1,TRBJ2-2,CSVEDRGLGATGELFF
14,-,TRBV19,TRBJ2-3,CASSIWGLTDTQYF
15,medium-sized,TRBV4-1,TRBJ2-5,CASSQAGGDRETQYF
18,medium-sized,TRBV4-2,TRBJ2-2,CASTGAALAGAMAGELFF
14,-,TRBV28,TRBJ2-1,CASSFLTDYNEQFF
17,-,TRBV2,TRBJ2-5,CASSEVVAGTTGETQYF
16,medium-sized,TRBV5-1,TRBJ2-7,CASSLELAGENHEQYF
17,medium-sized,TRBV20-1,TRBJ2-7,CSARDRDSGDSTYEQYF
15,medium-sized,TRBV2,TRBJ1-5,CASRHEGGTNQPQHF
14,medium-sized,TRBV29-1,TRBJ2-7,CSVFGGGAPYEQYF
15,medium-sized,TRBV10-3,TRBJ2-1,CAINPSAGEDNEQFF
11,medium-sized,TRBV29-1,TRBJ2-2,CSGGATGELFF
15,medium-sized,TRBV11-2,TRBJ2-7,CASSLAGGTSREQYF
15,-,TRBV3-1,TRBJ2-5,CASSQDSGGQETQYF